One and the same sample provided the 2 T cell receptor beta chains below, sequenced in a study of T cells expressing NK-cell markers. Reanalyzing the 5' RACE reads, TCRdb keeps one entry per CDR3 protein, without DNA. This repertoire comprises 500,000 to 700,000 distinct CDR3 sequences; its ten largest clones make up 3% to 4.5%. Specimen: blood T cells: a sorted CD56 or NKG2C T cell subset, CD4+ or CD8+ T cells, or bulk PBMC T cells (not recorded which). The source of these receptors is a man aged 18-30 years in good health.

The rearrangement joins TRBV12-3 or TRBV12-4 to TRBJ2-7; checking the TCRdb D call of TRBD1 is not possible without DNA. This CDR3 is 15 amino acids long. CDR3 protein: CASSPLGTSSSEQYF.

The chain links TRBV5-6 to TRBJ2-7; with no DNA, the TCRdb D assignment of TRBD1 cannot be verified. Germline V gene sequence: CDR1 SGHDT, CDR2 YYEEEE. The CDR3 has 15 amino acids. The CDR3 reads CASSLPGTGSDEQYF.